The clone carrying this TCR beta chain has a handful of counts. Its antigen remains unidentified. The data derive from a study of blood T cells in healthy people across ages. Points from the study as a whole: The unknown donor CMV status may have confounded expanded clonotype changes. Naive CD4+ cells and diversity were both higher in long-lived donors than in aged donors.

It was with a sample-barcoded 5' primer and a J-beta primer mix that a second PCR of about 6 to 12 cycles was run. TCRdb recomputed calls from the 5' RACE reads with MiXCR, one row per CDR3 protein. This table has under 700,000 distinct CDR3 sequences, less than 25% appearing once. The CDR3 spans 16 residues. Germline V gene sequence: CDR1 LGHNA, CDR2 YSLEER. The V and J ends lost 0 bases and 2 bases respectively, with 11 bases between them. This sample was shared with a second study, whose subject was T cells of mothers and their children. Per that paper: The entire RNA extract went into cDNA synthesis at about 1.4 ug per 15 ul. From each mother came over 8.5 million TCR beta CDR3 reads, and from each child came 2.5 million to 3.5 million.

This chain joins TRBV4-3 and TRBJ2-1; no clear D gene. The origin of this receptor is a boy younger than 18 in good health. The sequencing sample was made of blood. The CDR3 DNA is TGCGCCAGCAGCCAAGATAATAGGTACCCCTACAATGAGCAGTTCTTC. Its translation is CASSQDNRYPYNEQFF.